Given below is one T cell receptor beta chain in context. Its antigen is unidentified. These data belong to a study of shared clonotypes between healthy human individuals. Study in general: A donor's plate count was three for CD4 naive and three for CD4 memory; CD8 naive had two and CD8 memory one. Findings and limits, study-wide: Sampling involved blood alone; tissue repertoires likely differ.

Trimming shortened V by 6 bases and J by 0 bases, and 23 bases separated the two germline ends. CDR1 is MDHEN and CDR2 is SYDVKM in the germline V gene. The CDR3 contains 18 residues. Produced via immunoSEQ multiplex PCR; TCRdb's table is partial and in-frame only. The table shows over a million clones, with about 80% occurring only once. The sequence was obtained from a young man in good health. Some clones in this sample may be carry-over from other donors' samples. V gene TRBV28 combines with J gene TRBJ1-1; maybe TRBD1 (6 bases). Sequenced input: memory CD4+ T cells from PBMCs. The subset here: CD45RA-negative fraction. DNA of the CDR3: TGTGCCAGCAGAACAGGGTTAGTAGGTCAGAGGGTGAACACTGAAGCTTTCTTT. It specifies CASRTGLVGQRVNTEAFF. Full variable domain (outside the CDR3, taken from reference TRBV28 and TRBJ1-1): DVKVTQSSRYLVKRTGEKVFLECVQDMDHENMFWYRQDPGLGLRLIYFSYDVKMKEKGDIPEGYSVSREKKERFSLILESASTNQTSMYLCASRTGLVGQRVNTEAFFGQGTRLTVV.